These T cell receptor beta chains were read from a single sample in a study of OX40 agonist ivuxolimab in advanced cancers. Sequencing used immunoSEQ multiplex PCR; TCRdb keeps in-frame clones, though not all of them. The sample consists of just under 85,000 clones, less than 90% of them appearing once. This material consisted of CD4+ or CD8+ T cells sorted from blood, taken in a trial of the OX40 agonist ivuxolimab. All receptors derive from an adult with an advanced solid tumor such as melanoma, head and neck, liver or kidney cancer. Both conserved end residues are part of each CDR3. A D gene is named only where the DNA matches it firmly. Some rows have no size entry. The others give once, few or many, or a class for an expanded clone.

v_call	j_call	clone_size	d_call	cdr3_aa	cdr3_nt
TRBV7-2	TRBJ2-3	-	-	CASSLKSGGKDTQYF	TGTGCCAGCAGCTTAAAGTCTGGAGGGAAAGATACGCAGTATTTT
TRBV5-1	TRBJ1-2	-	TRBD1	CASSPDRGRDGYTF	TGCGCCAGCAGCCCAGACAGGGGGCGGGATGGCTACACCTTC
TRBV19	TRBJ2-6	-	-	CASSIEAKSQSRANVLTF	TGTGCCAGTAGTATTGAAGCGAAATCACAAAGTCGGGCCAACGTCCTGACTTTC
TRBV5-1	TRBJ2-2	few	-	CASSRNTGELFF	TGCGCCAGCAGCAGGAACACCGGGGAGCTGTTTTTT
TRBV2	TRBJ2-3	-	TRBD1	CASSDPGTVTDTQYF	TGTGCCAGCAGTGATCCAGGGACAGTCACAGATACGCAGTATTTT
TRBV10-2	TRBJ2-7	-	-	CASSGQVTYEQYF	TGCGCCAGCAGTGGACAGGTCACCTACGAGCAGTACTTC
TRBV19	TRBJ2-7	-	-	CASSTLQGRPYEQYF	TGTGCCAGTAGTACCCTACAGGGACGCCCATACGAGCAGTACTTC
TRBV20-1	TRBJ1-4	-	-	CSATFGEKLFF	TGCAGTGCTACCTTTGGGGAAAAACTGTTTTTT
TRBV4-3	TRBJ1-1	-	-	CASSQDPQGVTEAFF	TGCGCCAGCAGCCAAGATCCACAGGGAGTCACTGAAGCTTTCTTT
TRBV9	TRBJ1-2	-	TRBD1	CASSAAGTGYYGYTF	TGTGCCAGCAGCGCAGCCGGGACAGGGTACTATGGCTACACCTTC
TRBV9	TRBJ2-5	-	-	CASSPGTEETQYF	TGTGCCAGCAGCCCAGGGACGGAAGAGACCCAGTACTTC
TRBV5-1	TRBJ2-7	-	-	CASSLLTSYEQYF	TGCGCCAGCAGCCTACTGACTAGCTACGAGCAGTACTTC
TRBV12-5	TRBJ2-5	-	-	CASGSRGAEGTQYF	TGTGCTAGTGGTTCCCGGGGGGCCGAGGGGACCCAGTACTTC
TRBV5-6	TRBJ1-2	-	-	CASRELAASLPSNYGYTF	TGTGCCAGCAGGGAACTGGCGGCTTCACTCCCTTCCAACTATGGCTACACCTTC
TRBV19	TRBJ1-1	-	-	CASIRSLNTEAFF	TGTGCCAGTATCCGAAGCCTGAACACTGAAGCTTTCTTT
TRBV18	TRBJ1-5	once	-	CASSPYGASDNQPQHF	TGTGCCAGCTCACCGTACGGGGCGTCAGACAATCAGCCCCAGCATTTT
TRBV5-1	TRBJ2-3	once	TRBD2	CASATSGGVQDTQYF	TGCGCCAGCGCGACTAGCGGGGGGGTACAGGATACGCAGTATTTT
TRBV6-5	TRBJ2-7	-	TRBD1	CASGSGTGRYEQYF	TGTGCCAGCGGATCCGGGACAGGGAGGTACGAGCAGTACTTC
TRBV7-2	TRBJ2-4	-	TRBD1	CASSSPAGTGFGTKNIQYF	TGTGCCAGCAGCTCTCCCGCCGGGACAGGGTTTGGGACCAAAAACATTCAGTACTTC
TRBV30	TRBJ1-6	-	-	CAWRENSPLHF	TGTGCCTGGAGGGAGAATTCACCCCTCCACTTT